The 8 T cell receptor beta chains below were found in one sample sequenced in a study of T cell changes during pregnancy in multiple sclerosis. Clones were read by immunoSEQ multiplex PCR, and TCRdb kept only the in-frame ones, dropping some. The sample gives roughly 28,000 clones, about 92% of which show up once; 4.5% to 7% is in the top ten. This material consisted of CD8+ T cells from peripheral blood mononuclear cells, taken before pregnancy. These receptors all stem from a female donor with multiple sclerosis, enrolled in a pregnancy study.

The chain recombines TRBV9 with TRBJ1-1; 7 bases map to TRBD1. The CDR3 loop spans 15 amino acids. Germline V gene sequence: CDR1 SGDLS, CDR2 YYNGEE. Unmatched junction bases numbered 3, after V lost 0 bases and J lost 1 base. CDR3 residues: CASSVGGDRNTEAFF. The CDR3 coding sequence is TGTGCCAGCAGCGTAGGAGGGGACAGGAACACTGAAGCTTTCTTT.

This chain links TRBV27 with TRBJ2-7, with TRBD1 matching over 8 bases. The V gene's germline CDR1 is MNHEY and CDR2 SMNVEV (reference sequence). V dropped 5 bases and J dropped 3; count of bases not matched to a gene: 9. This CDR3 has 15 residues. The CDR3 here is CASSEYSTGVYEQYF. The CDR3 bases are TGTGCCAGCAGTGAATACTCGACAGGGGTCTACGAGCAGTACTTC.

The rearrangement joins TRBV5-5 to TRBJ2-7; 9 nucleotides align to TRBD2. Germline trimming cut 0 bases from V and 4 bases from J; bases unmatched to any gene: 11. Per germline, CDR1 SGHKS and CDR2 YYEKEE (reference sequence). CDR3 length: 17 residues. The CDR3 protein is CASSLAGASGKPYEQYF. As DNA, the CDR3 is TGTGCCAGCAGCTTGGCTGGCGCTAGCGGGAAGCCATACGAGCAGTACTTC.

V gene TRBV6-1 combines with J gene TRBJ2-7; D might be TRBD2 (6 bases). The CDR3 spans 14 residues. The V gene's germline CDR1 is MNHNS and CDR2 SASEGT. Between the trimmed V and J ends, which lost 3 bases and 3 bases, there was a span of 12 bases. CDR3 residues: CASSEQIGSYEQYF. CDR3 nucleotides: TGTGCCAGCAGTGAGCAAATCGGGAGCTACGAGCAGTACTTC.

The chain is built from TRBV10-2 and TRBJ1-1, with a tentative D call TRBD1 (6 bases). The germline V gene has CDR1 WSHSY and CDR2 SAAADI. V lost 0 bases and J lost 7, with 12 bases in between. The CDR3 length is 14 residues. As DNA, the CDR3 is TGCGCCAGCAGTGAGTCGACAGGCCATTATGAAGCTTTCTTT. This codes for CASSESTGHYEAFF.

This sequence joins TRBV7-2 and TRBJ2-7; weak D call: TRBD1 (5 bases). V was shortened by 5 bases and J by 2 bases, with 10 bases between the two germline ends. The CDR3 covers 13 residues. Germline V gene lookup returns CDR1 SGHTA and CDR2 FQGNSA. CDR3 amino acids: CASSPLGPYEQYF. The CDR3, as DNA: TGTGCCAGCAGCCCTCTGGGGCCCTACGAGCAGTACTTC.

The genes are TRBV2 and TRBJ2-1, with 12 nucleotides matching TRBD2. With 7 bases clipped from V and 3 bases from J, the junction kept 10 bases outside the gene matches. The length of the CDR3 is 17 residues. CDR1 SNHLY and CDR2 FYNNEI come from the germline V gene. The CDR3 DNA follows: TGTGCCAGCAATAGACTAGCGGGAGAGCCACTCTACAATGAGCAGTTCTTC. The encoded protein is CASNRLAGEPLYNEQFF. The variable domain in full, completed from reference TRBV2 and TRBJ2-1, reads EPEVTQTPSHQVTQMGQEVILRCVPISNHLYFYWYRQILGQKVEFLVSFYNNEISEKSEIFDDQFSVERPDGSNFTLKIRSTKLEDSAMYFCASNRLAGEPLYNEQFFGPGTRLTVL.

V and J are TRBV7-9 and TRBJ2-1, with 9 bases identical to TRBD1. The V segment lost 5 bases and the J segment 9 bases; nucleotides outside the gene matches: 11. This CDR3 region has 15 residues. CDR1 is SEHNR and CDR2 is FQNEAQ in the germline V gene (reference sequence). The CDR3 nucleotides are TGTGCCAGCAGCGGCCGGGACAGGGCCGTAGGTGAGCAGTTCTTC. It translates to CASSGRDRAVGEQFF.